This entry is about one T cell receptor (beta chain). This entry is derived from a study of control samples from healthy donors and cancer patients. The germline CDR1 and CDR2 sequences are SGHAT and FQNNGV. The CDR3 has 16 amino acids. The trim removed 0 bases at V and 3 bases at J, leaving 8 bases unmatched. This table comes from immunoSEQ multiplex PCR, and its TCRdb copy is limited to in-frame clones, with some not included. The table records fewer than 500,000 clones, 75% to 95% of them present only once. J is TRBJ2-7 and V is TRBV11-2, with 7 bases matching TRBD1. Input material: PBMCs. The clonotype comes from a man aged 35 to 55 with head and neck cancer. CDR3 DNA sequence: TGTGCCAGCAGCTTAGATTCGGGACAGACCAGCTACGAGCAGTACTTC. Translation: CASSLDSGQTSYEQYF.